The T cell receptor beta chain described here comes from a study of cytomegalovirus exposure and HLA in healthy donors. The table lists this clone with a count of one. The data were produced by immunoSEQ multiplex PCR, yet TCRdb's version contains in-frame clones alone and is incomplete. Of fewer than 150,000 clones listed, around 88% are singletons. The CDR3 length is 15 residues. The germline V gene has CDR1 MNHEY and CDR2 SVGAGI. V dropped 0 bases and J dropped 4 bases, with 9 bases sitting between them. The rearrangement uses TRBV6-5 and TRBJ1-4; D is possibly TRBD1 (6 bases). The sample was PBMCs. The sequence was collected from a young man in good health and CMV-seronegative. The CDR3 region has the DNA TGTGCCAGCAGTTACTCGACAGGCAGTAATGAAAAACTGTTTTTT. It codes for CASSYSTGSNEKLFF.